This T cell receptor (beta chain) was recorded in a study of OX40 agonist ivuxolimab in advanced cancers. Study-wide points: Individuals who were partial responders at 0.1-3.0 mg/kg had clonal expansion that ranked among the lowest. More expanded clones were found, on average, in CD8+ than in CD4+ T cells.

Regarding this clone: Its antigen is not known.

Germline CDR1 is MNHNY and CDR2 is SVGAGI (reference sequence). The germline V and J ends were trimmed by 6 bases and 1 base, with 9 bases remaining between them. The CDR3 runs to 13 residues. Data came from immunoSEQ multiplex PCR; TCRdb stores just in-frame clones and leaves some out. The data hold fewer than 55,000 clones, with 65% to 85% observed a single time. Collection of blood occurred at baseline, at cycle 4 day 1, and at cycle 7 day 1. The chain has TRBV6-6 and TRBJ1-1, with D hard to call. Sequences were derived from CD4+ or CD8+ T cells sorted from blood, sampled in a trial of the OX40 agonist ivuxolimab. The TCR was taken from an adult with an advanced solid tumor such as melanoma, head and neck, liver or kidney cancer. This CDR3 reads CASRGDGNTEAFF. The CDR3 nucleotides read TGTGCCAGCAGAGGCGACGGGAACACTGAAGCTTTCTTT.